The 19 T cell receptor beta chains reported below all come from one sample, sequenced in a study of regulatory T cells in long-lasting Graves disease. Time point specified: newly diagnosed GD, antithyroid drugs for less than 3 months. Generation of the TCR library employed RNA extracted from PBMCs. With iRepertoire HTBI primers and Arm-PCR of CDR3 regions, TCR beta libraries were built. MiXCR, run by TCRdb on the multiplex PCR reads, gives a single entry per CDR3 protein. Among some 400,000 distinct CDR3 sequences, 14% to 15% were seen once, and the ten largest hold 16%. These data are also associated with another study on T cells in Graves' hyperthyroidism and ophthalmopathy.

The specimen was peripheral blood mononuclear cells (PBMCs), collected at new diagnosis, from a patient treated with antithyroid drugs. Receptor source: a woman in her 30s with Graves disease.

The CDR3 protein is CASSSPGLAESYNEQFF. CDR3 DNA sequence: TGTGCCAGCAGCTCCCCGGGACTAGCGGAATCCTACAATGAGCAGTTCTTC. The chain employs TRBV11-2 and TRBJ2-1; 11 nucleotides align to TRBD2. The CDR3 is made up of 17 amino acids. Germline trimming cut 4 bases from V and 1 base from J; bases unmatched to any gene: 6. Germline CDR1 reads SGHAT; CDR2 reads FQNNGV. Full variable domain (outside the CDR3, taken from reference TRBV11-2 and TRBJ2-1): EAGVAQSPRYKIIEKRQSVAFWCNPISGHATLYWYQQILGQGPKLLIQFQNNGVVDDSQLPKDRFSAERLKGVDSTLKIQPAKLEDSAVYLCASSSPGLAESYNEQFFGPGTRLTVL.

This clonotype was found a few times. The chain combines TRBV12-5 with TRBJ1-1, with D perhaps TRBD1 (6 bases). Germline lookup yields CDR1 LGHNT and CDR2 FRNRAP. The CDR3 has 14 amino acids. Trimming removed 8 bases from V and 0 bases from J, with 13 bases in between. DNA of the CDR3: TGTGCTAGTATGAACAGGGCAGTGAACACTGAAGCTTTCTTT. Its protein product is CASMNRAVNTEAFF.

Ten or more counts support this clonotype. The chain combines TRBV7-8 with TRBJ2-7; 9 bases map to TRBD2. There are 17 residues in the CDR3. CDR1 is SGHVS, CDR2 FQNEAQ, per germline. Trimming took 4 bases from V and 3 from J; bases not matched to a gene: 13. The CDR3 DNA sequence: TGTGCCAGCAGCTCTCCCGGTGCTAGCGGGATTAACTACGAGCAGTACTTC. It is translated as CASSSPGASGINYEQYF.

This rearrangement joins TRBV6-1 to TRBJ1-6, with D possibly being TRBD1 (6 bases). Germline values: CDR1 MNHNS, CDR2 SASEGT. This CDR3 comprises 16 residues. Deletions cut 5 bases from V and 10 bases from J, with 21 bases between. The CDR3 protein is CASSLNRDLLWSPLHF. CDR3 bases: TGTGCCAGCAGTCTAAACAGGGACCTTTTGTGGTCACCCCTCCACTTT.

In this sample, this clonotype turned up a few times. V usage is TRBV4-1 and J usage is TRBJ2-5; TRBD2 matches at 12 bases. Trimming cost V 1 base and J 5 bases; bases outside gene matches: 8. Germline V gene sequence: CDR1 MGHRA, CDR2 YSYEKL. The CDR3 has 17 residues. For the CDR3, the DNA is TGCGCCAGCAGCCAAGTGCCTAGCGGGAGGGCCAGGGAGACCCAGTACTTC. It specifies CASSQVPSGRARETQYF.

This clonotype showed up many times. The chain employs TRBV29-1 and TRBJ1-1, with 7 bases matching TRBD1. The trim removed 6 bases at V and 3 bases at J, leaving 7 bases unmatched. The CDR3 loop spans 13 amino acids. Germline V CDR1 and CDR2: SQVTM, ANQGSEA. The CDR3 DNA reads TGCAGCGTACCACACACAGGGGACACTGAAGCTTTCTTT. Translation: CSVPHTGDTEAFF.

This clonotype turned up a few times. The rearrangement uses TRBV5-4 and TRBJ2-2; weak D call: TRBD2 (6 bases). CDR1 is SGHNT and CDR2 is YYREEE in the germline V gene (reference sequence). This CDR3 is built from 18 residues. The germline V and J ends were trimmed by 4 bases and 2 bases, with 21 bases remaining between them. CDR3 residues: CASSRGGTAGINTGELFF. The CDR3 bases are TGTGCCAGCAGCCGCGGAGGTACCGCGGGGATTAACACCGGGGAGCTGTTTTTT.

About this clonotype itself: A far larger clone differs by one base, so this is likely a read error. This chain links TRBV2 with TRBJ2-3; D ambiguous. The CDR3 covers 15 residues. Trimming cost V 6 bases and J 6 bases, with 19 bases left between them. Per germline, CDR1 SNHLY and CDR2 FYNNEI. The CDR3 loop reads CASSHTRLKVDTQYF. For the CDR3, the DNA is TGTGCCAGCAGCCACACGAGACTGAAAGTGGATACGCAGTATTTT.

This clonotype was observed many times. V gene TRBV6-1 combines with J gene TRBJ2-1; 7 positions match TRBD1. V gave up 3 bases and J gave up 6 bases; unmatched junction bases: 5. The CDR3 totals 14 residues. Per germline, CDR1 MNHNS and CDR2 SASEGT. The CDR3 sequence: CASSDSYRGNEQFF. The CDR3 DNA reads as TGTGCCAGCAGTGATAGCTACAGGGGCAATGAGCAGTTCTTC.

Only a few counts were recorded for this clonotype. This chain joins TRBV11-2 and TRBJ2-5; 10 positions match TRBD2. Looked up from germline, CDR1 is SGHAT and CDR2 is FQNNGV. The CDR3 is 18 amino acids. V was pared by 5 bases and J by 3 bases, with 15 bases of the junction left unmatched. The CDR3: CASSVVPSGRAGEETQYF. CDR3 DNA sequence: TGTGCCAGCAGCGTAGTCCCCAGCGGGAGGGCCGGGGAAGAGACCCAGTACTTC.

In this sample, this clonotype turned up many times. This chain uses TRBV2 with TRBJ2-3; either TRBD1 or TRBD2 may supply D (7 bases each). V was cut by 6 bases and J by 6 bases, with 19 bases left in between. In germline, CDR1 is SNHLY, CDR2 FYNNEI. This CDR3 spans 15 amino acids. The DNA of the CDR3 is TGTGCCAGCAGATCCCAGGGGGGGGTCATTGATACGCAGTATTTT. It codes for CASRSQGGVIDTQYF.

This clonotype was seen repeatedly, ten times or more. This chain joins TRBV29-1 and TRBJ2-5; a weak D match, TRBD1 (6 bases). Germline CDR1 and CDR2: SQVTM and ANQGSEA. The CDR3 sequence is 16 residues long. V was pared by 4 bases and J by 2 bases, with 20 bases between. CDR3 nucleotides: TGCAGCGTTGGACCGGCGCTGGACAGATTACAAGAGACCCAGTACTTC. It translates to CSVGPALDRLQETQYF.

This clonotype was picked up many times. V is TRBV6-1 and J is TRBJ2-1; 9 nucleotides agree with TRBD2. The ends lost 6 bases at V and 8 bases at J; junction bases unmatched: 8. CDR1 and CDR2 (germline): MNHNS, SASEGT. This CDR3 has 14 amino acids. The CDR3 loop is CASRLAGAGYEQFF. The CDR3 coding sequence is TGTGCCAGCAGATTAGCGGGAGCCGGTTATGAGCAGTTCTTC.

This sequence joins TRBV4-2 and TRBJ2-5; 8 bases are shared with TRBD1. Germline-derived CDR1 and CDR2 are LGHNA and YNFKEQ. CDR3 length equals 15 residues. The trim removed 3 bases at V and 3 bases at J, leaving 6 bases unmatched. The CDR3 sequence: CASSQGTGREETQYF. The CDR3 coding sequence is TGTGCCAGCAGCCAGGGGACAGGAAGGGAAGAGACCCAGTACTTC.

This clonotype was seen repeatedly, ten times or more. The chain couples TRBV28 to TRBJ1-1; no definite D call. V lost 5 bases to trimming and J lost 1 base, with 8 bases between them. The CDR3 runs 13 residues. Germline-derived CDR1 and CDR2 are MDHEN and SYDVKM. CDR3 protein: CASSLEQNTEAFF. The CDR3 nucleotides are TGTGCCAGCAGTCTAGAACAGAACACTGAAGCTTTCTTT. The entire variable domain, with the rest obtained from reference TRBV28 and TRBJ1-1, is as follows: DVKVTQSSRYLVKRTGEKVFLECVQDMDHENMFWYRQDPGLGLRLIYFSYDVKMKEKGDIPEGYSVSREKKERFSLILESASTNQTSMYLCASSLEQNTEAFFGQGTRLTVV.

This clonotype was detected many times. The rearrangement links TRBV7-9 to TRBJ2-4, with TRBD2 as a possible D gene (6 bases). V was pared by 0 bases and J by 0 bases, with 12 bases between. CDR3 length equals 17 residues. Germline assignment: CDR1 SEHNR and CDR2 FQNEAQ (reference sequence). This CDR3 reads CASSLARDSLAKNIQYF. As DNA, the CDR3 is TGTGCCAGCAGCTTAGCGCGGGACTCTCTAGCCAAAAACATTCAGTACTTC.

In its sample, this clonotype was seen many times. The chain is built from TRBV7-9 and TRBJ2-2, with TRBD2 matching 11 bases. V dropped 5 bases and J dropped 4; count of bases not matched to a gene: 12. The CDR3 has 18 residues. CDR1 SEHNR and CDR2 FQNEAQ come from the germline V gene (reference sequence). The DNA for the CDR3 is TGTGCCAGCAGCGCAGGACTAGCGGGCAGCGCGCGCACCGGGGAGCTGTTTTTT. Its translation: CASSAGLAGSARTGELFF.

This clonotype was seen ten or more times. The CDR3: CAWTGGRSPSPLHF. DNA of the CDR3: TGTGCCTGGACAGGGGGCCGCTCACCCTCACCCCTCCACTTT. The chain couples TRBV30 to TRBJ1-6, with 8 bases fitting TRBD1. The CDR3 loop spans 14 amino acids. V trimming: 4 bases; J trimming: 10 bases; junction bases outside the gene matches: 9. Germline values: CDR1 GTSNPN, CDR2 SVGIG (reference sequence).

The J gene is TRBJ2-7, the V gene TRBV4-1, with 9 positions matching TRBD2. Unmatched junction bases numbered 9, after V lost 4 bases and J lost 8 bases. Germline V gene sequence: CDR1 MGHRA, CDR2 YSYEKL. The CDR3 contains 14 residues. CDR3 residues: CASSPNSGRVKQYF. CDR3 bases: TGCGCCAGCAGCCCCAATAGCGGGAGAGTCAAGCAGTACTTC.